The 28 T cell receptor beta chains presented below share a single source sample, sequenced in a study of T cell responses to AZD1222 COVID-19 vaccine. Libraries were prepared by immunoSEQ multiplex PCR; TCRdb keeps only in-frame clonotypes and omits some of them. The sample lists around 180,000 clones, approximately 86% occurring once. The starting material was peripheral blood, obtained on day 0 of AZD1222 vaccination. The receptors shown here come from an adult in good health.

The CDR3 DNA reads as TGTGCCAGCAGTTCCAAGGGGGACGCGCGGACTGAAGCTTTCTTT. Translating it yields CASSSKGDARTEAFF. The gene calls are TRBV28 and TRBJ1-1; D may be TRBD1 (6 bases). CDR3 size: 15 residues. In germline, CDR1 is MDHEN, CDR2 SYDVKM. V was trimmed by 4 bases and J by 5 bases, leaving 17 bases between them.

The chain couples TRBV27 to TRBJ2-7, with TRBD2 as a possible D gene (6 bases). Trimming shortened V by 6 bases and J by 7 bases, and 16 bases separated the two germline ends. This CDR3 has 13 amino acids. Germline CDR1 is MNHEY and CDR2 is SMNVEV (reference sequence). This CDR3 reads CASRRDLSREQYF. The CDR3, as DNA: TGTGCCAGCAGAAGGGACTTATCTAGGGAGCAGTACTTC.

The chain recombines TRBV10-1 with TRBJ2-1, with 16 bases matching TRBD2. The germline gives CDR1 WNHNN, CDR2 SYGVQD (reference sequence). The CDR3 sequence is 15 residues long. J was trimmed by 7 bases and V by 11 bases; bases with no gene match: 8. CDR3 in DNA: TGCGCCTCGGGACTAGCGGGAGGGCCGGGGAATGAGCAGTTCTTC. Residues: CASGLAGGPGNEQFF.

This rearrangement joins TRBV5-1 to TRBJ1-2; D unclear. Germline V gives CDR1 SGHRS, CDR2 YFSETQ. The CDR3 extends over 14 amino acids. The ends were cut back, 1 base at V and 2 bases at J, with 9 bases in the middle. In DNA, the CDR3 is TGCGCCAGCAGCTTGACACTTTCCAACTATGGCTACACCTTC. Amino acid sequence: CASSLTLSNYGYTF.

Comments on this clone: Distinct nucleotide sequences in the sample also encode this CDR3. The V and J genes are TRBV18 and TRBJ2-5; D unresolved. Germline lookup yields CDR1 KGHSH and CDR2 LQKENI. V lost 4 bases and J lost 1, with 7 bases in between. This CDR3 has 13 amino acids. CDR3 DNA sequence: TGTGCCAGCTCACTCGGCCTCCAAGAGACCCAGTACTTC. Translating gives CASSLGLQETQYF.

The rearrangement joins TRBV9 to TRBJ2-3, with D perhaps matching TRBD2 (5 bases). Deletions cut 1 base from V and 10 bases from J, with 13 bases between. The CDR3 extends over 13 amino acids. Germline lookup yields CDR1 SGDLS and CDR2 YYNGEE. The CDR3 nucleotides are TGTGCCAGCAGCGTATCTCCCGGGGTACCGCAGTATTTT. This translates into CASSVSPGVPQYF.

The genes are TRBV30 and TRBJ2-7, with D perhaps TRBD1 or TRBD2 (5 bases each). The CDR3 runs 14 residues. Germline CDR1 reads GTSNPN; CDR2 reads SVGIG (reference sequence). V was trimmed by 0 bases and J by 6 bases, leaving 15 bases between them. The CDR3 DNA reads as TGTGCCTGGAGTGTAGGAGTCCCAGGGACCGAGCAGTACTTC. Its protein product is CAWSVGVPGTEQYF.

This clone was counted a few times. The chain has TRBV19 and TRBJ1-5; 8 positions match TRBD1. After removal of 6 bases from V and 0 bases from J, the junction contained 4 bases not matched to a gene. The CDR3 totals 15 residues. In germline, CDR1 is LNHDA, CDR2 SQIVND (reference sequence). CDR3 coding DNA: TGTGCCAGTAGCCGACAGGGGACTAGCAATCAGCCCCAGCATTTT. Its protein product is CASSRQGTSNQPQHF. The entire variable domain, with the rest obtained from reference TRBV19 and TRBJ1-5, is as follows: DGGITQSPKYLFRKEGQNVTLSCEQNLNHDAMYWYRQDPGQGLRLIYYSQIVNDFQKGDIAEGYSVSREKKESFPLTVTSAQKNPTAFYLCASSRQGTSNQPQHFGDGTRLSIL.

The chain is built from TRBV19 and TRBJ1-4; D not resolved. Germline V CDR1 and CDR2: LNHDA, SQIVND (reference sequence). The CDR3 contains 14 residues. V lost 4 bases to trimming and J lost 0 bases, with 6 bases between them. CDR3 in amino acids: CASSKRSTNEKLFF. CDR3 DNA sequence: TGTGCCAGTAGTAAAAGATCAACTAATGAAAAACTGTTTTTT.

CDR3: CASSQVGQGESTEAFF. As DNA, the CDR3 is TGCGCCAGCAGCCAAGTCGGACAGGGGGAGAGCACTGAAGCTTTCTTT. This chain joins TRBV4-1 and TRBJ1-1; 10 bases align to TRBD1. Trimming cost V 1 base and J 4 bases; bases outside gene matches: 6. From germline, CDR1 is MGHRA and CDR2 YSYEKL. The CDR3 runs to 16 residues.

V usage is TRBV28 and J usage is TRBJ2-2; possibly TRBD2 for D (5 bases). The CDR3 consists of 14 residues. The V end was cut by 6 bases, the J end by 6 bases, with 14 bases between. Germline V lookup: CDR1 MDHEN, CDR2 SYDVKM. The CDR3 region has the DNA TGTGCCAGCAGGCCTACCGGGCGGGCCGGGGAGCTGTTTTTT. It yields the protein CASRPTGRAGELFF.

V and J are TRBV5-4 and TRBJ1-2, with 9 positions matching TRBD1. The germline CDR1 and CDR2 sequences are SGHNT and YYREEE (reference sequence). Unmatched junction bases numbered 6, after V lost 5 bases and J lost 4 bases. CDR3 length equals 14 residues. DNA for the CDR3: TGTGCCAGCAGACGACAGGGGGGGAGCTATGGCTACACCTTC. Amino acids: CASRRQGGSYGYTF.

This chain connects TRBV28 to TRBJ1-5; D gene ambiguous. In germline, CDR1 is MDHEN, CDR2 SYDVKM. V lost 2 bases to trimming and J lost 3 bases, with 11 bases between them. The CDR3 length is 15 residues. CDR3 nucleotide sequence: TGTGCCAGCAGTTTAGGCTTGGGCTCCAATCAGCCCCAGCATTTT. Amino acid sequence: CASSLGLGSNQPQHF.

The rearrangement links TRBV5-4 to TRBJ2-5, with 8 bases that match TRBD1. Germline lookup yields CDR1 SGHNT and CDR2 YYREEE (reference sequence). There are 17 residues in the CDR3. After removal of 4 bases from V and 7 bases from J, the junction contained 18 bases not matched to a gene. The CDR3: CASSPRRSGTGGGTQYF. CDR3 nucleotides: TGTGCCAGCAGCCCCCGACGGTCGGGGACAGGAGGTGGGACCCAGTACTTC.

V gene TRBV7-9 combines with J gene TRBJ1-2; no reliable D call. The V end was cut by 1 base, the J end by 6 bases, with 12 bases between. This CDR3 has 14 amino acids. The V gene's germline CDR1 is SEHNR and CDR2 FQNEAQ (reference sequence). The CDR3 sequence: CASSLDVYLDGYTF. As DNA, the CDR3 is TGTGCCAGCAGCTTAGATGTATACCTCGATGGCTACACCTTC.

The chain joins TRBV30 to TRBJ1-2; tentatively, D is TRBD1 (6 bases). Germline V gene data show CDR1 as GTSNPN and CDR2 as SVGIG (reference sequence). The germline V and J ends were trimmed by 4 bases and 5 bases, with 11 bases remaining between them. This CDR3 is built from 12 residues. The CDR3 sequence is CAWKGQGYGYTF. The CDR3 coding sequence is TGTGCCTGGAAAGGTCAGGGGTATGGCTACACCTTC.

The V and J genes are TRBV19 and TRBJ2-1, with 9 bases lining up with TRBD1. The germline CDR1 and CDR2 sequences are LNHDA and SQIVND (reference sequence). The CDR3 has 14 amino acids. V was pared by 7 bases and J by 5 bases, with 6 bases of the junction left unmatched. CDR3 protein: CASTSDRGDNEQFF. CDR3 coding DNA: TGTGCCAGTACTAGTGACAGGGGGGACAATGAGCAGTTCTTC. Based on the CDR3 plus reference TRBV19 and TRBJ2-1, the full variable domain is DGGITQSPKYLFRKEGQNVTLSCEQNLNHDAMYWYRQDPGQGLRLIYYSQIVNDFQKGDIAEGYSVSREKKESFPLTVTSAQKNPTAFYLCASTSDRGDNEQFFGPGTRLTVL.

The CDR3 is CAITAGEGEKLFF. In DNA form, the CDR3 reads TGTGCCATCACGGCAGGGGAAGGGGAAAAACTGTTTTTT. The chain links TRBV10-3 to TRBJ1-4; D may be TRBD1 (6 bases). Germline CDR1 reads ENHRY; CDR2 reads SYGVKD. V gave up 7 bases and J gave up 8 bases, with 14 bases separating them. This CDR3 contains 13 residues.

The chain couples TRBV15 to TRBJ1-1; D gene uncertain. The CDR3 loop spans 12 amino acids. The germline gives CDR1 LNHNV, CDR2 YYDKDF (reference sequence). Deletions cut 1 base from V and 2 bases from J, with 2 bases between. The CDR3 region is CATSRVNTEAFF. CDR3 sequence (DNA): TGTGCCACCAGCAGAGTAAACACTGAAGCTTTCTTT.

The chain carries TRBV18 and TRBJ1-5; tentatively, D is TRBD1 (6 bases). Germline V lookup: CDR1 KGHSH, CDR2 LQKENI. CDR3 size: 18 residues. The germline V and J ends were trimmed by 1 base and 6 bases, with 22 bases remaining between them. CDR3 region: CASSPRGGDTRVGQPQHF. The CDR3 nucleotides are TGTGCCAGCTCACCACGAGGGGGGGACACTCGCGTGGGTCAGCCCCAGCATTTT.

This chain connects TRBV5-5 to TRBJ2-5; the D gene is possibly TRBD1 (7 bases). V was shortened by 0 bases and J by 4 bases, with 25 bases between the two germline ends. The CDR3 loop spans 19 amino acids. The germline V gene has CDR1 SGHKS and CDR2 YYEKEE (reference sequence). In DNA form, the CDR3 reads TGTGCCAGCAGCTTGGCCGGCAATCTCCGTCAGGGGGGCCGAGAGACCCAGTACTTC. Protein product: CASSLAGNLRQGGRETQYF. Complete variable domain (other parts from reference TRBV5-5 and TRBJ2-5): DAGVTQSPTHLIKTRGQQVTLRCSPISGHKSVSWYQQVLGQGPQFIFQYYEKEERGRGNFPDRFSARQFPNYSSELNVNALLLGDSALYLCASSLAGNLRQGGRETQYFGPGTRLLVL.

The gene calls are TRBV28 and TRBJ1-2, with D possibly TRBD1 on 5 matching bases. The germline gives CDR1 MDHEN, CDR2 SYDVKM. The CDR3 has 12 amino acids. V gave up 8 bases and J gave up 3 bases, with 10 bases separating them. The CDR3: CASDSGDYGYTF. Here the CDR3 DNA reads TGTGCCAGCGACTCGGGGGACTATGGCTACACCTTC.

The chain combines TRBV6-5 with TRBJ2-7; D is perhaps TRBD1 (5 bases). Germline assignment: CDR1 MNHEY and CDR2 SVGAGI. Deletions cut 6 bases from V and 8 bases from J, with 17 bases between. CDR3 length: 13 residues. The CDR3 bases are TGTGCCAGCAGAGAGATAGGGGTGGACAAGCAGTACTTC. Translating it yields CASREIGVDKQYF.

The rearrangement links TRBV19 to TRBJ2-1; TRBD2 agrees at 10 bases. The CDR3 consists of 21 residues. Germline loops: CDR1 LNHDA, CDR2 SQIVND (reference sequence). J was trimmed by 0 bases and V by 0 bases; bases with no gene match: 14. The CDR3 coding sequence is TGTGCCAGTAGTATAGAATCCCCGTCACTAGCGGGGCGTTCCTCCTACAATGAGCAGTTCTTC. It specifies CASSIESPSLAGRSSYNEQFF.

The chain recombines TRBV28 with TRBJ1-2; D ambiguous. The CDR3 is made up of 16 amino acids. Per germline, CDR1 MDHEN and CDR2 SYDVKM. Trimming pared 3 bases from V and 0 bases from J, leaving 14 bases between. CDR3 protein: CASSFLGRAANYGYTF. CDR3 nucleotide sequence: TGTGCCAGCAGTTTCCTGGGGAGAGCGGCTAACTATGGCTACACCTTC.

V and J are TRBV19 and TRBJ1-2; D possibly corresponds to TRBD1 (5 bases). This CDR3 spans 13 amino acids. V was clipped by 5 bases and J by 6 bases, with 13 bases between them. CDR1 and CDR2 from the germline V gene are LNHDA and SQIVND (reference sequence). This CDR3 is CASSAWGSNGYTF. The DNA for the CDR3 is TGTGCCAGTAGTGCGTGGGGGTCCAATGGCTACACCTTC. Full variable domain (missing parts from reference TRBV19 and TRBJ1-2): DGGITQSPKYLFRKEGQNVTLSCEQNLNHDAMYWYRQDPGQGLRLIYYSQIVNDFQKGDIAEGYSVSREKKESFPLTVTSAQKNPTAFYLCASSAWGSNGYTFGSGTRLTVV.

V gene TRBV30 combines with J gene TRBJ1-5; D ambiguous. Looked up from germline, CDR1 is GTSNPN and CDR2 is SVGIG (reference sequence). The germline V and J ends were trimmed by 1 base and 1 base, with 5 bases remaining between them. This CDR3 comprises 13 residues. CDR3 protein: CAWSASSNQPQHF. Here the CDR3 DNA reads TGTGCCTGGAGTGCTTCCAGCAATCAGCCCCAGCATTTT.

This clone appeared once. The chain couples TRBV12-3 or TRBV12-4 to TRBJ2-7; 8 bases match TRBD1. Losses at the gene ends were 6 bases for V and 4 bases for J; bases not matched to a gene: 5. The CDR3 has 13 amino acids. The CDR3 loop is CASSIQGEYEQYF. The DNA for the CDR3 is TGTGCCAGCAGCATACAGGGGGAGTACGAGCAGTACTTC.